This TCR beta chain was sequenced for a study of vaccination and CD4 T cells after COVID-19. The wider study: Stimulation of cells relied on overlapping spike peptides derived from SARS-CoV-2, HCoV-NL63, HCoV-OC43 and HCoV-229E.

As for treatment: 10-day PBMC culture with coronavirus spike peptide pools or control peptides (ViraFEST assay). Before TCRs were sequenced, ViraFEST expanded antigen-specific T cells with peptide pools. V lost 5 bases, J lost 0 bases, and 11 bases lay in between. Germline assignment: CDR1 SNHLY and CDR2 FYNNEI. CDR3 length equals 15 residues. Sequence data for DNA of cultured CD4+ T cells were generated by the Oncomine TCR Beta short-read assay. In this case, cultured CD4+ T cells provided the extracted genomic DNA. TCRdb redid the calling of the PCR reads with MiXCR, one entry per CDR3 protein. The data contain some 16,000 distinct CDR3 sequences, around 55% of them singletons. Worth noting for this clonotype: As yet, its antigen is unknown.

Input material: CD4+ T cells from blood, cultured in vitro. This chain connects TRBV2 to TRBJ2-1; no clear D gene. The clonotype was recovered from a human donor who had recovered from COVID-19. The CDR3 nucleotides are TGTGCCAGCAGTTCCGACGGGCTCTCCTACAATGAGCAGTTCTTC. This translates into CASSSDGLSYNEQFF. Based on the CDR3 plus reference TRBV2 and TRBJ2-1, the full variable domain is EPEVTQTPSHQVTQMGQEVILRCVPISNHLYFYWYRQILGQKVEFLVSFYNNEISEKSEIFDDQFSVERPDGSNFTLKIRSTKLEDSAMYFCASSSDGLSYNEQFFGPGTRLTVL.